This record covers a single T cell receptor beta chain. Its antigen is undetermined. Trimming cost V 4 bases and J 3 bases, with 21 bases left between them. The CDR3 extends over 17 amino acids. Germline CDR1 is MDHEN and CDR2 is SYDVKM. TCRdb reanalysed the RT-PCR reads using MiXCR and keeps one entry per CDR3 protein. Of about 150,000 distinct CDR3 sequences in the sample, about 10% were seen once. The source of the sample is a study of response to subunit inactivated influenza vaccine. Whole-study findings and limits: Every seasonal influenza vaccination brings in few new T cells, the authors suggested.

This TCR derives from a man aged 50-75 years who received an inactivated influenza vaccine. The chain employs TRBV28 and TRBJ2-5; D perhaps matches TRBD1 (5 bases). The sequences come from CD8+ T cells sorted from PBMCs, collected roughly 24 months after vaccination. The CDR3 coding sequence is TGTGCCAGCAGTTGGACGATTGACGCAGGGAACGAAGAGACCCAGTACTTC. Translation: CASSWTIDAGNEETQYF.